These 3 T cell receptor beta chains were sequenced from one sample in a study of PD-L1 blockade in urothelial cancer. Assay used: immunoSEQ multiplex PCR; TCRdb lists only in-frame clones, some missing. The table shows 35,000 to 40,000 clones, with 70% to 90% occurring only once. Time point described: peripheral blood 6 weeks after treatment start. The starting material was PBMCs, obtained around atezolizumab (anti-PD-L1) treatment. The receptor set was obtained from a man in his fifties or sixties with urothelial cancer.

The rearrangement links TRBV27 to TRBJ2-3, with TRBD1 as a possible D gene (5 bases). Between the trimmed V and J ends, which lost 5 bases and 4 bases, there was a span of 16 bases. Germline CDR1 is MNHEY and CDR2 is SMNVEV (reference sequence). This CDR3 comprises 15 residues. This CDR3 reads CASSGRPTAADTQYF. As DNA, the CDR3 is TGTGCCAGCAGTGGGCGCCCGACAGCAGCAGATACGCAGTATTTT.

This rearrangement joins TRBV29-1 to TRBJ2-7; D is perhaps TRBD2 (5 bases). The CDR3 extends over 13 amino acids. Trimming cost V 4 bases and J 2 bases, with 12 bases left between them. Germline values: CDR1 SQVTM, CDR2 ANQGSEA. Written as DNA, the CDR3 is TGCAGCGTTGCCCGGGAAGGAACCTACGAGCAGTACTTC. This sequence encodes CSVAREGTYEQYF.

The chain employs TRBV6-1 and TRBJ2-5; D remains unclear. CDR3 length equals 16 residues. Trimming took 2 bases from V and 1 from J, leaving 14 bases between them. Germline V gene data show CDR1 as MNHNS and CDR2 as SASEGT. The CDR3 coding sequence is TGTGCCAGCAGTGAAACTCCAGGATTTATCCAAGAGACCCAGTACTTC. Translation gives CASSETPGFIQETQYF.